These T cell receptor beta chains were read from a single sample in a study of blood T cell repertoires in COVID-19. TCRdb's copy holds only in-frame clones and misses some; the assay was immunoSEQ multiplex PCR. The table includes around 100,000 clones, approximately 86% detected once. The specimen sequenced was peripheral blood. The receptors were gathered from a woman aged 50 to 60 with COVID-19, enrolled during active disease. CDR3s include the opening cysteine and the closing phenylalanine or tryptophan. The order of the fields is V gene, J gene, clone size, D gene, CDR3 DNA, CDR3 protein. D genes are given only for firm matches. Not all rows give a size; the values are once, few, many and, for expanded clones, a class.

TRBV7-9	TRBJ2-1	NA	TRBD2	TGTGCCAGCAGCTCGACCAGACTAGCGGGGCGTAACAATGAGCAGTTCTTC	CASSSTRLAGRNNEQFF
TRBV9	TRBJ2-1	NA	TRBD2	TGTGCCAGCAGCGAGGCGACTAGCGGGGGGTTAAGCTCCTACAATGAGCAGTTCTTC	CASSEATSGGLSSYNEQFF
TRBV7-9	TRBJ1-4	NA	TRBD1	TGTGCCAGCAGACCCCGACAGGGCGATAATGAAAAACTGTTTTTT	CASRPRQGDNEKLFF
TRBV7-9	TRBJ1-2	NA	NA	TGTGCCAGCAGCCCTAACCACAGGGCGCCTGGCTACACCTTC	CASSPNHRAPGYTF
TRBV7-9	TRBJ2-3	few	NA	TGTGCCAGCAGCTTAGTAGAGGGTAACACAGATACGCAGTATTTT	CASSLVEGNTDTQYF
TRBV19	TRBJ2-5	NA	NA	TGTGCCAGTAGTATTGGTGGACTTGCAGGACGGGAGACCCAGTACTTC	CASSIGGLAGRETQYF
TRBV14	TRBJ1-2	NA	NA	TGTGCCAGCAGCCTCCTCTCTAACTATGGCTACACCTTC	CASSLLSNYGYTF
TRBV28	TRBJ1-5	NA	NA	TGTGCCAGCAGCCCACCCCTTGACTATCAGCCCCAGCATTTT	CASSPPLDYQPQHF
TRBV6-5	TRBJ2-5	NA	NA	TGTGCCAGCAGTTCCTCGACCTCGGGGGGCCAGCACTTC	CASSSSTSGGQHF
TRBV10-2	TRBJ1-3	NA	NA	TGCGCCAGCAGACAGGACAGTACCTCTGGAAACACCATATATTTT	CASRQDSTSGNTIYF
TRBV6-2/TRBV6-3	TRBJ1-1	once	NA	TGTGCCAGCAGTTACTCCGGGAGAACTGAAGCTTTCTTT	CASSYSGRTEAFF
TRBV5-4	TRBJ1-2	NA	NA	TGTGCCAGCAGCTTGGCAGGAAACTACTATGGCTACACCTTC	CASSLAGNYYGYTF
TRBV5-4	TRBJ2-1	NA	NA	TGTGCCAGCAGCTTGTGGGGGGGCGATAATGAGCAGTTCTTC	CASSLWGGDNEQFF
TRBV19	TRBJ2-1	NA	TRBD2	TGTGCCAGTAGTATTCCGAGCGGGGGGGCGGGCGAGCAGTTCTTC	CASSIPSGGAGEQFF
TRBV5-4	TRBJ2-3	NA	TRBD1	TGTGCCAGCAGCTCAAGGACAGGGGGCGCAGATACGCAGTATTTT	CASSSRTGGADTQYF
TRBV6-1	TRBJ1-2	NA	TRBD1	TGTGCCAGCAGTGAAGAGGTTGGGACAGGGTATGGCTACACCTTC	CASSEEVGTGYGYTF
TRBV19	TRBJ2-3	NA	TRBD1	TGTGCCAGTAGTGCCGGACAGGTGGTAGATACGCAGTATTTT	CASSAGQVVDTQYF
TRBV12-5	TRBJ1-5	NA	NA	TGTGCCCAAATCAAGCCCCAGCATTTT	CAQIKPQHF
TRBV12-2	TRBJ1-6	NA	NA	TGTGCAAGTCGCCCTAGGACAGTCGGGGGGCATAATTCACCCCTCCACTTT	CASRPRTVGGHNSPLHF
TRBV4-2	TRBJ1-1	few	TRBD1	TGTGCCAGCAGCCAGACAGGGAGCGGAACTGAAGCTTTCTTT	CASSQTGSGTEAFF
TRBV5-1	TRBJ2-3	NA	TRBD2	TGCGCCAGCAGCTTGGTTCTAGCGGGGGACACAGATACGCAGTATTTT	CASSLVLAGDTDTQYF
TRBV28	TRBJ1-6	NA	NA	TGTGCCAGCTTGGGGTACAGGAATAATTCACCCCTCCACTTT	CASLGYRNNSPLHF
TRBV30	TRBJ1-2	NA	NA	TGTGCCTGGAGCGTATACTATGGCTACACCTTC	CAWSVYYGYTF
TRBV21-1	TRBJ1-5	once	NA	TGTGCCAGCAATATAAGCGGGGCTCGTCGTCAGCCCCAGCATTTT	CASNISGARRQPQHF
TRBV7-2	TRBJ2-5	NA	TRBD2	TGTGCCAGCAGCTTAGTGGCGCTAGCGGGGAAAGAGACCCAGTACTTC	CASSLVALAGKETQYF
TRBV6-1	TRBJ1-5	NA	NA	TGTGCCAGCAGTGAAGGGCTCGGGGGAGAGGGTAGCAATCAGCCCCAGCATTTT	CASSEGLGGEGSNQPQHF
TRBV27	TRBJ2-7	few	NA	TGTGCCAGCTCCCTCGGCGGATCCTACGAGCAGTACTTC	CASSLGGSYEQYF
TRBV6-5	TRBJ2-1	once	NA	TGTGCCAGTCGACAGGATTTAGGGGGGCAGTTCTTC	CASRQDLGGQFF
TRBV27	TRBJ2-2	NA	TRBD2	TGTGCCAGCAGTTACGGGGGGGCCTTTACCGGGGAGCTGTTTTTT	CASSYGGAFTGELFF
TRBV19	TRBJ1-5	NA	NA	TGTGCCAGTAGTCGACAGCAAAGCAATCAGCCCCAGCATTTT	CASSRQQSNQPQHF
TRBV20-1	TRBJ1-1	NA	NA	TGCAGTGCTAGAGAGACGGGTTTGTCTTTCTTT	CSARETGLSFF
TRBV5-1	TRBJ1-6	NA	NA	TGCGCCAGCAGCGGACGGGGGGGCGCGGATAATTCACCCCTCCACTTT	CASSGRGGADNSPLHF
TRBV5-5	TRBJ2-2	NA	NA	TGTGCCAGCAGCTTGGTTGGGCAGGGCGGGGAGCTGTTTTTT	CASSLVGQGGELFF
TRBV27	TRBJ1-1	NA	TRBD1	TGTGCCAGCAGTCTAGGACAGGGGTTGAACACTGAAGCTTTCTTT	CASSLGQGLNTEAFF
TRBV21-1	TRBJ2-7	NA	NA	TGTGCCAGCATCCCCGGCGGGCCTAAAAGCTCCTACGAGCAGTACTTC	CASIPGGPKSSYEQYF
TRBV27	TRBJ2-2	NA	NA	TGTGCCAGCAGTTCCGAAGCTGTGAGGCTCATCACCGGGGAGCTGTTTTTT	CASSSEAVRLITGELFF
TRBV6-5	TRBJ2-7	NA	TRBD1	TGTGCCAGCAGTTACCCTGGACAGGGTTCCTACGAGCAGTACTTC	CASSYPGQGSYEQYF
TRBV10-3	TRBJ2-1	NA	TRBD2	TGTGCCATCAGTGAACTAGCGGGGGGCCGGAACAATGAGCAGTTCTTC	CAISELAGGRNNEQFF
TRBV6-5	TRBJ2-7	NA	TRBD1	TGTGCCAGCAGTCGTACCGGGACAGGGGTATACGAGCAGTACTTC	CASSRTGTGVYEQYF
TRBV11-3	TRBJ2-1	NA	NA	TGTGCCAGCAGCTTAGTACGGGGGACCTTTGGAAATGAGCAGTTCTTC	CASSLVRGTFGNEQFF
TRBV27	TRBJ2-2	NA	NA	TGTGCCAGCAGTTTCGGCACCGGGGAGCTGTTTTTT	CASSFGTGELFF
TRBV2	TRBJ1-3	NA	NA	TGTGCCAGCAGTGCTGTCGCGAGGTCCGGAAACACCATATATTTT	CASSAVARSGNTIYF
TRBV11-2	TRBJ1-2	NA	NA	TGTGCCAGCAGCTTAGATCAGGGACAAGTCTATGGCTACACCTTC	CASSLDQGQVYGYTF
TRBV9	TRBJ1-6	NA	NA	TGTGCCAGCAGCAACCAAGGAGCGGATAATTCACCCCTCCACTTT	CASSNQGADNSPLHF
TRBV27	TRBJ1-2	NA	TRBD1	TGTGCCAGCAGTTTAATGGCAGGGGGCACGATTAACTATGGCTACACCTTC	CASSLMAGGTINYGYTF
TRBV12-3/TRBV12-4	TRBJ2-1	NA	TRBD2	TGTGCCAGCAGTTGGACTAGCGGGGGTGAGCAGTTCTTC	CASSWTSGGEQFF
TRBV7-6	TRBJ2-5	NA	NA	TGTGCCAGCAGCTTATCGCTCCAGGGGACCTACCAAGAGACCCAGTACTTC	CASSLSLQGTYQETQYF